The 19 T cell receptor beta chains below were found in one sample sequenced in a study of T cell changes during pregnancy in multiple sclerosis. Measured with immunoSEQ multiplex PCR; TCRdb has only the in-frame clones, and not every one. The sample yields some 100,000 clones, around nine tenths seen once. The sequenced sample was peripheral blood, obtained in the second trimester of pregnancy. The receptors stem from a female donor with multiple sclerosis, enrolled in a pregnancy study.

The J gene is TRBJ2-7, the V gene TRBV6-1; D may be TRBD1 (6 bases). This CDR3 contains 14 residues. CDR1 MNHNS and CDR2 SASEGT come from the germline V gene. V was trimmed by 9 bases and J by 0 bases, leaving 15 bases between them. CDR3 in DNA: TGTGCCAGTAGGACAGTTTCCCTCTCCTACGAGCAGTACTTC. Protein sequence: CASRTVSLSYEQYF.

The sample holds one count of this clone. This chain uses TRBV10-3 with TRBJ2-1; 11 nucleotides agree with TRBD2. V shed 0 bases, J shed 0 bases, and the junction held 7 bases outside the gene matches. CDR3 size: 19 residues. Looked up from germline, CDR1 is ENHRY and CDR2 is SYGVKD. The CDR3 reads CAISESTPTSGSSYNEQFF. The CDR3 DNA sequence: TGTGCCATCAGTGAGTCGACCCCAACTAGCGGGAGCTCCTACAATGAGCAGTTCTTC.

The rearrangement joins TRBV7-9 to TRBJ1-5, with D tentatively TRBD1 (5 bases). V shed 5 bases and J shed 2 bases, with 13 bases lying between them. Looked up from germline, CDR1 is SEHNR and CDR2 is FQNEAQ (reference sequence). CDR3 length: 15 residues. The CDR3 loop is CASSHGRVGNQPQHF. In DNA form, the CDR3 reads TGTGCCAGCAGCCACGGCAGGGTTGGCAATCAGCCCCAGCATTTT.

The CDR3 loop is CASSLLSQGGDTQYF. The CDR3 DNA reads TGTGCCAGCAGCTTACTCTCGCAGGGGGGAGATACGCAGTATTTT. The chain links TRBV7-9 to TRBJ2-3; D possibly corresponds to TRBD1 (7 bases). The CDR3 is made up of 15 amino acids. CDR1 and CDR2 from the germline V gene are SEHNR and FQNEAQ (reference sequence). V was clipped by 2 bases and J by 5 bases, with 14 bases between them.

This clone is a singleton in its sample. The chain joins TRBV7-3 to TRBJ1-1; possibly TRBD1 for D (5 bases). CDR3 length: 14 residues. From germline, CDR1 is SGHTA and CDR2 FQGTGA. Trimming took off 5 bases at V and 3 bases at J, with 13 bases between the two ends. The CDR3 reads CASSRKPGDTEAFF. CDR3 DNA sequence: TGTGCCAGCAGCCGAAAACCGGGGGACACTGAAGCTTTCTTT.

The chain employs TRBV9 and TRBJ1-4, with 9 positions matching TRBD1. After removal of 4 bases from V and 3 bases from J, the junction contained 4 bases not matched to a gene. The CDR3 runs to 15 residues. The germline CDR1 and CDR2 sequences are SGDLS and YYNGEE. The CDR3 region has the DNA TGTGCCAGCAGCACCCGGGACAGGGCTAATGAAAAACTGTTTTTT. Its translation is CASSTRDRANEKLFF.

The chain recombines TRBV6-6 with TRBJ1-5; TRBD1 is a possible D gene (5 bases). The V end lost 2 bases, the J end lost 4 bases, and 12 bases lay between the germline ends. The CDR3 totals 15 residues. Germline lookup yields CDR1 MNHNY and CDR2 SVGAGI (reference sequence). CDR3 residues: CASSYGLGTNQPQHF. CDR3 in DNA: TGTGCCAGCAGTTACGGTTTGGGGACTAATCAGCCCCAGCATTTT.

This chain uses TRBV6-5 with TRBJ2-7, with TRBD2 matching 10 bases. The CDR3 covers 15 residues. Germline loops: CDR1 MNHEY, CDR2 SVGAGI. The junction had 8 bases not matched to a gene; V was cut back by 2 bases and J by 7 bases. CDR3 coding DNA: TGTGCCAGCAGTTACACGGGACTAGCGTTCGGAGAGCAGTACTTC. This gives the protein CASSYTGLAFGEQYF.

This clone was counted a single time. CDR3 loop: CASSEIVQNTGELFF. The CDR3 nucleotides read TGTGCCAGCAGCGAGATAGTCCAAAACACCGGGGAGCTGTTTTTT. The chain uses TRBV5-6 and TRBJ2-2; no definite D call. Trimming cost V 4 bases and J 2 bases, with 12 bases left between them. From germline, CDR1 is SGHDT and CDR2 YYEEEE. The CDR3 totals 15 residues.

V gene TRBV27 combines with J gene TRBJ2-3; D may be TRBD2 (6 bases). Germline-derived CDR1 and CDR2 are MNHEY and SMNVEV (reference sequence). This CDR3 region has 16 residues. With 3 bases removed from V and 1 base from J, the gap between germline ends came to 14 bases. The CDR3 sequence: CASSFAGRGGTDTQYF. CDR3 in DNA: TGTGCCAGCAGTTTCGCGGGGCGGGGAGGCACAGATACGCAGTATTTT.

The CDR3: CATAKGTVNEKLFF. DNA of the CDR3: TGTGCCACCGCGAAGGGGACAGTCAATGAAAAACTGTTTTTT. The J gene is TRBJ1-4, the V gene TRBV19; 7 bases fit TRBD1. This CDR3 comprises 14 residues. CDR1 LNHDA and CDR2 SQIVND come from the germline V gene (reference sequence). Trimming cost V 10 bases and J 5 bases; bases outside gene matches: 10.

The chain is built from TRBV2 and TRBJ2-1; 8 bases map to TRBD2. The CDR3 sequence is 13 residues long. CDR1 SNHLY and CDR2 FYNNEI come from the germline V gene. Trimming took 6 bases from V and 9 from J; bases not matched to a gene: 7. The CDR3 reads CASRWTSSGEQFF. The CDR3 nucleotides read TGTGCCAGCAGATGGACTAGCAGTGGTGAGCAGTTCTTC.

The rearrangement uses TRBV5-1 and TRBJ2-7; D might be TRBD1 (5 bases). V gave up 3 bases and J gave up 0 bases, with 10 bases separating them. Germline lookup yields CDR1 SGHRS and CDR2 YFSETQ. This CDR3 contains 14 residues. The CDR3 region has the DNA TGCGCCAGCAGCTCAACAGGCAGCTCCTACGAGCAGTACTTC. Encoded protein: CASSSTGSSYEQYF.

The rearrangement uses TRBV7-3 and TRBJ2-6; the D gene is possibly TRBD1 (5 bases). V was cut by 4 bases and J by 1 base, with 8 bases left in between. The CDR3 has 15 residues. Germline V gene sequence: CDR1 SGHTA, CDR2 FQGTGA. The CDR3 here is CASSSPGSGANVLTF. The CDR3 nucleotides are TGTGCCAGCAGCTCCCCAGGGTCTGGGGCCAACGTCCTGACTTTC.

The rearrangement links TRBV4-2 to TRBJ2-1; 7 nucleotides line up with TRBD2. There are 14 residues in the CDR3. After removal of 5 bases from V and 6 bases from J, the junction contained 7 bases not matched to a gene. Germline CDR1 reads LGHNA; CDR2 reads YNFKEQ. The CDR3 coding sequence is TGTGCCAGCAGCGGGGCGGGGGTAGGCAATGAGCAGTTCTTC. This gives the protein CASSGAGVGNEQFF.

The rearrangement uses TRBV11-3 and TRBJ2-3; 13 bases match TRBD2. The CDR3 totals 17 residues. V lost 4 bases and J lost 1; bases outside the gene matches: 5. Germline CDR1 and CDR2: SGHNT and YENEEA. The CDR3, as DNA: TGTGCCAGCAGCTCCGGGACTAGCGGGGCGGGCACAGATACGCAGTATTTT. It translates to CASSSGTSGAGTDTQYF.

The chain uses TRBV30 and TRBJ2-3, with D possibly TRBD2 on 5 matching bases. The V and J ends lost 4 bases and 5 bases respectively, with 7 bases between them. Germline V gene sequence: CDR1 GTSNPN, CDR2 SVGIG (reference sequence). This CDR3 comprises 11 residues. Here the CDR3 reads CAWTEGDTQYF. CDR3 DNA: TGTGCCTGGACCGAGGGAGATACGCAGTATTTT.

The chain joins TRBV5-1 to TRBJ1-1, with D hard to call. Germline CDR1 reads SGHRS; CDR2 reads YFSETQ. This CDR3 is built from 12 residues. V dropped 4 bases and J dropped 5 bases, with 9 bases sitting between them. CDR3 loop: CASSPYGTEAFF. In DNA form, the CDR3 reads TGCGCCAGCAGCCCTTACGGGACTGAAGCTTTCTTT.

The CDR3 DNA reads TGTGCCAGCAGTGACTCGAGGGATTCACCCCTCCACTTT. This translates into CASSDSRDSPLHF. The rearrangement links TRBV6-4 to TRBJ1-6; D is undetermined. Deletions cut 0 bases from V and 8 bases from J, with 5 bases between. The length of the CDR3 is 13 residues. Per germline, CDR1 MRHNA and CDR2 SNTAGT.